One sample yielded the 3 T cell receptor beta chains listed below, sequenced in a study of blood T cells in healthy people across ages. It was with a sample-barcoded 5' primer and a J-beta primer mix that a second PCR of about 6 to 12 cycles was run. From the 5' RACE reads, TCRdb called clonotypes with MiXCR, one entry per CDR3 protein. The sample has around 500,000 distinct CDR3 sequences; about 28% are singletons. These data are also associated with another study on T cells of mothers and their children.

Sequencing was performed on blood. These receptors were obtained from a boy aged 2 to 9 in good health.

This clonotype was observed a handful of times. The V call is TRBV12-3 or TRBV12-4, the J call TRBJ2-3, with D uncertain. This CDR3 has 15 residues. Trimming removed 6 bases at V and 0 bases at J, with 13 bases between. In DNA form, the CDR3 reads TGTGCCAGCAGGCTGACGGTCTCTAGCACAGATACGCAGTATTTT. Amino acid sequence: CASRLTVSSTDTQYF.

This clonotype appeared a few times. The rearrangement uses TRBV5-1 and TRBJ2-3; no firm D call. Germline V gene sequence: CDR1 SGHRS, CDR2 YFSETQ. Between the trimmed V and J ends, which lost 2 bases and 6 bases, there was a span of 19 bases. The length of the CDR3 is 16 residues. CDR3 sequence (DNA): TGCGCCAGCAGCTTACGGGCCGAGCAGATTGGGGATACGCAGTATTTT. The encoded protein is CASSLRAEQIGDTQYF.

This clonotype was recorded a few times. J is TRBJ1-1 and V is TRBV3-1; D is unresolved. Germline assignment: CDR1 LGHDT and CDR2 YNNKEL (reference sequence). This CDR3 region has 13 residues. The V end was cut by 3 bases, the J end by 6 bases, with 11 bases between. This CDR3 reads CASSQGPGSEAFF. DNA for the CDR3: TGTGCCAGCAGCCAGGGCCCCGGATCTGAAGCTTTCTTT.